The clone carrying this TCR beta chain was seen only a few times. The data were taken from a study of PD-L1 blockade in urothelial cancer. TCRdb keeps only in-frame clones here, not all; method: immunoSEQ multiplex PCR. The table includes more than 30,000 clones, about 89% detected once. V shed 8 bases, J shed 6 bases, and the junction held 8 bases outside the gene matches. The CDR3 is 13 residues long. CDR1 and CDR2 (germline): SGHTA, FQGTGA. This receptor was identified in a man in his fifties or sixties with urothelial cancer. Sequences were derived from PBMCs, sampled around atezolizumab (anti-PD-L1) treatment. The chain carries TRBV7-3 and TRBJ2-7; 9 nucleotides align to TRBD1. This CDR3 is CASGTGLVSEQYF. In DNA, the CDR3 is TGTGCCAGCGGGACAGGGTTGGTCAGCGAGCAGTACTTC. The full variable domain, completed using reference TRBV7-3 and TRBJ2-7, is GAGVSQTPSNKVTEKGKYVELRCDPISGHTALYWYRQSLGQGPEFLIYFQGTGAADDSGLPNDRFFAVRPEGSVSTLKIQRTERGDSAVYLCASGTGLVSEQYFGPGTRLTVT.